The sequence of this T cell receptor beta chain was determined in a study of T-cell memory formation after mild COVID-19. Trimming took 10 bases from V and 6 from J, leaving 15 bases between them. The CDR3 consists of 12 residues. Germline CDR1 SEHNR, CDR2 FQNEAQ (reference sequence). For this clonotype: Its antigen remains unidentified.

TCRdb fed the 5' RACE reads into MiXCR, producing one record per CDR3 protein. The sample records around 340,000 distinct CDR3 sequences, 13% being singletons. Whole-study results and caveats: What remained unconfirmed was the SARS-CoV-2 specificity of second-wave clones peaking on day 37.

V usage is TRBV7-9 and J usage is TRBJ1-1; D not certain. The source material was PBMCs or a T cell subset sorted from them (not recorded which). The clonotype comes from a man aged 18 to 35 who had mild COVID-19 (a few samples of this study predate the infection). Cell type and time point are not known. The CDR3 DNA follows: TGTGCCAACGGTGTAACTAACGCTGAAGCTTTCTTT. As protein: CANGVTNAEAFF.